The 15 T cell receptor beta chains reported below all come from one sample, sequenced in a study of identical twins. TCRdb re-called the 5' RACE reads through MiXCR, storing one row per CDR3 protein. The profile shows some 730,000 distinct CDR3 sequences, approximately 18% of them singletons. These same data were also listed under a study on T cells expressing NK-cell markers.

Sequenced input: PBMCs. These receptors were taken from a woman under 30 in good health.

V and J are TRBV7-9 and TRBJ2-1; D call uncertain. Germline-derived CDR1 and CDR2 are SEHNR and FQNEAQ (reference sequence). Trimming shortened V by 3 bases and J by 10 bases, and 13 bases separated the two germline ends. The CDR3 has 13 amino acids. The CDR3 bases are TGTGCCAGCAGCTTTTATAAGGAAGGAGAGCAGTTCTTC. Its translation is CASSFYKEGEQFF.

The V call is TRBV29-1, the J call TRBJ1-2; D gene uncertain. The CDR3 has 12 residues. Germline V lookup: CDR1 SQVTM, CDR2 ANQGSEA. Trimming took off 7 bases at V and 8 bases at J, with 17 bases between the two ends. CDR3 protein: CSARGSGEGYTF. The CDR3 region has the DNA TGCAGCGCCCGAGGATCCGGCGAGGGCTACACCTTC.

This clonotype has just a few counts. The V gene is TRBV5-1, the J gene TRBJ2-1, with D perhaps TRBD2 (5 bases). The CDR3 is 14 residues long. V lost 4 bases and J 8 bases, leaving 16 bases between the germline ends. Looked up from germline, CDR1 is SGHRS and CDR2 is YFSETQ. The CDR3 DNA follows: TGCGCCAGCAGCGCGGGCGGACTCCCCGATGAGCAGTTCTTC. This encodes CASSAGGLPDEQFF.

The CDR3 coding sequence is TGCAGCGCCTCGATCATCCACGAGCAGTACTTC. Protein: CSASIIHEQYF. The chain employs TRBV29-1 and TRBJ2-7; no reliable D call. Germline V CDR1 and CDR2: SQVTM, ANQGSEA. The CDR3 length is 11 residues. V lost 7 bases, J lost 5 bases, and 12 bases lay in between.

V usage is TRBV5-1 and J usage is TRBJ2-1; D remains unclear. CDR1 and CDR2 (germline): SGHRS, YFSETQ. The CDR3 runs to 13 residues. The V gene lost 3 bases and the J gene lost 10 bases, with 14 bases spanning the gap. CDR3 sequence (DNA): TGCGCCAGCAGCTCTGGATCCAGCAGGGAGCAGTTCTTC. Translating it yields CASSSGSSREQFF. Full variable domain (rest looked up from reference TRBV5-1 and TRBJ2-1): KAGVTQTPRYLIKTRGQQVTLSCSPISGHRSVSWYQQTPGQGLQFLFEYFSETQRNKGNFPGRFSGRQFSNSRSEMNVSTLELGDSALYLCASSSGSSREQFFGPGTRLTVL.

The rearrangement joins TRBV5-1 to TRBJ1-5, with D possibly being TRBD1 (5 bases). This CDR3 has 14 residues. V dropped 0 bases and J dropped 6 bases, with 10 bases sitting between them. CDR1 is SGHRS, CDR2 YFSETQ, per germline. The CDR3, as DNA: TGCGCCAGCAGCTTGGCAGGGCCCGGTCAGCCCCAGCATTTT. It translates to CASSLAGPGQPQHF.

The chain's CDR3 is CSAPSRSGSLNEQFF. CDR3 nucleotides: TGCAGTGCTCCCTCCCGGAGCGGGAGCTTAAATGAGCAGTTCTTC. The chain links TRBV20-1 to TRBJ2-1; TRBD2 aligns across 8 bases. This CDR3 spans 15 amino acids. The V segment lost 5 bases and the J segment 7 bases; nucleotides outside the gene matches: 13. CDR1 and CDR2 from the germline V gene are DFQATT and SNEGSKA (reference sequence).

V and J are TRBV2 and TRBJ2-5, with D tentatively TRBD2 (6 bases). Germline CDR1 reads SNHLY; CDR2 reads FYNNEI. The CDR3 covers 15 residues. Trimming removed 3 bases from V and 5 bases from J, with 16 bases in between. CDR3: CASSEAGSVSETQYF. For the CDR3, the DNA is TGTGCCAGCAGTGAGGCGGGAAGCGTTTCCGAGACCCAGTACTTC.

The sample holds a few counts of this clonotype. The CDR3 loop reads CASSSGWSNEQFF. DNA for the CDR3: TGTGCCAGTTCTAGCGGGTGGAGCAATGAGCAGTTCTTC. The chain recombines TRBV2 with TRBJ2-1; 8 bases fit TRBD2. V lost 9 bases, J lost 6 bases, and 7 bases stayed unmatched. The germline CDR1 and CDR2 sequences are SNHLY and FYNNEI. This CDR3 comprises 13 residues.

Ten or more counts support this clonotype. The rearrangement uses TRBV7-2 and TRBJ2-4; the D gene is possibly TRBD2 (5 bases). With 4 bases removed from V and 3 bases from J, the gap between germline ends came to 7 bases. The germline CDR1 and CDR2 sequences are SGHTA and FQGNSA. The CDR3 has 13 amino acids. CDR3 bases: TGTGCCAGCAGCTCCCGGGACAAAAACATTCAGTACTTC. This sequence encodes CASSSRDKNIQYF.

This clonotype was seen only a few times. This chain links TRBV10-3 with TRBJ1-1; D remains unclear. CDR1 ENHRY and CDR2 SYGVKD come from the germline V gene. CDR3 length equals 14 residues. Trimming removed 4 bases at V and 1 base at J, with 10 bases between. The CDR3 is CAISVNPSNTEAFF. DNA for the CDR3: TGTGCCATCAGTGTTAACCCTTCGAACACTGAAGCTTTCTTT.

The chain carries TRBV14 and TRBJ2-1; the match to TRBD2 covers 9 bases. Per the germline V gene, CDR1 is SGHDN and CDR2 is FVKESK. There are 15 residues in the CDR3. J lost 10 bases, V lost 2 bases, and 9 bases had no gene match. This CDR3 is CASSQPGLARGEQFF. The CDR3, as DNA: TGTGCCAGCAGCCAACCGGGACTAGCCCGGGGGGAGCAGTTCTTC.

The chain combines TRBV5-1 with TRBJ1-3; D not certain. The ends were cut back, 4 bases at V and 4 bases at J, with 18 bases in the middle. The CDR3 sequence is 16 residues long. The germline V gene encodes CDR1 SGHRS and CDR2 YFSETQ. The CDR3 DNA reads as TGCGCCAGCAGCCCTACGTCTAGGGCGGCGGGAAACACCATATATTTT. It is translated as CASSPTSRAAGNTIYF. Drawing the rest from reference TRBV5-1 and TRBJ1-3, the complete variable domain is KAGVTQTPRYLIKTRGQQVTLSCSPISGHRSVSWYQQTPGQGLQFLFEYFSETQRNKGNFPGRFSGRQFSNSRSEMNVSTLELGDSALYLCASSPTSRAAGNTIYFGEGSWLTVV.

This clonotype was seen repeatedly, ten times or more. The genes are TRBV5-1 and TRBJ2-1, with a tentative D call TRBD1 (5 bases). There are 13 residues in the CDR3. Trimming took 3 bases from V and 5 from J, leaving 9 bases between them. The germline V gene has CDR1 SGHRS and CDR2 YFSETQ. In DNA form, the CDR3 reads TGCGCCAGCAGCTGGCGACAGAACAATGAGCAGTTCTTC. This gives the protein CASSWRQNNEQFF.

This clonotype appeared a few times. This rearrangement joins TRBV6-5 to TRBJ1-1; 7 bases are a match to TRBD1. Trimming took 0 bases from V and 7 from J; bases not matched to a gene: 2. The CDR3 sequence is 13 residues long. Germline CDR1 reads MNHEY; CDR2 reads SVGAGI. CDR3 nucleotide sequence: TGTGCCAGCAGTTACTCCGGACAGGTTGAAGCTTTCTTT. This translates into CASSYSGQVEAFF.